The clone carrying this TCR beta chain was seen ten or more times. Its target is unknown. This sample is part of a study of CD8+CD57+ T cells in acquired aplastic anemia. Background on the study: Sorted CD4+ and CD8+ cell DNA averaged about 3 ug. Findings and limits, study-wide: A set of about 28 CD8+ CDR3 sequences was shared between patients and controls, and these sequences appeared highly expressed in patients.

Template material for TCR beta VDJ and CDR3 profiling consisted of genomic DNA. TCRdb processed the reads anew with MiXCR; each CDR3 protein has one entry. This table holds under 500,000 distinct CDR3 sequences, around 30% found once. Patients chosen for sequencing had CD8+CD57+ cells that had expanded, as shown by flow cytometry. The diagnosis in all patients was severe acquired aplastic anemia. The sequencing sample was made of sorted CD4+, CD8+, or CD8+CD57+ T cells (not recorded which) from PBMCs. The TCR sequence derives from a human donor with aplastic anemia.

CDR3 loop: CSADDRVRQPQHF. The CDR3 coding sequence is TGCAGTGCTGACGACAGGGTCAGACAGCCCCAGCATTTT. The V call is TRBV20-1, the J call TRBJ1-5; 7 bases map to TRBD1. Looked up from germline, CDR1 is DFQATT and CDR2 is SNEGSKA (reference sequence). The ends lost 5 bases at V and 7 bases at J; junction bases unmatched: 8. CDR3 length: 13 amino acids.